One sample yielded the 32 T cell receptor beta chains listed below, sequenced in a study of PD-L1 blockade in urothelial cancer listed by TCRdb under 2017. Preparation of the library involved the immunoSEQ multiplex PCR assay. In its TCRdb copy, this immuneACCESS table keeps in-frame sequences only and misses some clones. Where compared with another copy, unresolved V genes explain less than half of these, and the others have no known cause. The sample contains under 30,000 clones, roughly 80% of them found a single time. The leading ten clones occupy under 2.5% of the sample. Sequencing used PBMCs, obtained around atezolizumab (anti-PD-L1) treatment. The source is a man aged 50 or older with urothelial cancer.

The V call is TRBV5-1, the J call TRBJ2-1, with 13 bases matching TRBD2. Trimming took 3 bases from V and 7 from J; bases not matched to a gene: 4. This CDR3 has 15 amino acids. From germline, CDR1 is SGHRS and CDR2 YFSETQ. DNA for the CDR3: TGCGCCAGCAGCTCCGGGACTAGCGGGAAAAATGAGCAGTTCTTC. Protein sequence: CASSSGTSGKNEQFF. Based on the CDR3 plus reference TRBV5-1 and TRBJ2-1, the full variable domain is KAGVTQTPRYLIKTRGQQVTLSCSPISGHRSVSWYQQTPGQGLQFLFEYFSETQRNKGNFPGRFSGRQFSNSRSEMNVSTLELGDSALYLCASSSGTSGKNEQFFGPGTRLTVL.

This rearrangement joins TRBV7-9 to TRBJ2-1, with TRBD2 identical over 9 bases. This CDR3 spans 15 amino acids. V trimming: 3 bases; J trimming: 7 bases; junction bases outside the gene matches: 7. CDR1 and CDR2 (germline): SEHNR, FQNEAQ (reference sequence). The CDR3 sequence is CASSFGLAGQNEQFF. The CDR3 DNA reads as TGTGCCAGCAGCTTTGGCCTAGCGGGGCAGAATGAGCAGTTCTTC.

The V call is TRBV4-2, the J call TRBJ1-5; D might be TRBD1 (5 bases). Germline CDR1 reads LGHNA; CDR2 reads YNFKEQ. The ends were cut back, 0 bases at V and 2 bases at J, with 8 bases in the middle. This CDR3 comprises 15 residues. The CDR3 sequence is CASSQEGRGNQPQHF. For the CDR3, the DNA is TGTGCCAGCAGCCAAGAAGGCAGGGGCAATCAGCCCCAGCATTTT.

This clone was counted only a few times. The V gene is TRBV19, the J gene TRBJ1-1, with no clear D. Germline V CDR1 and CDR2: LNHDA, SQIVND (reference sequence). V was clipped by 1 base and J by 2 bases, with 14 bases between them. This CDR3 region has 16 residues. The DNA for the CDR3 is TGTGCCAGTAGTATAGGTCGGAGCGGAGGAAACACTGAAGCTTTCTTT. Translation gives CASSIGRSGGNTEAFF.

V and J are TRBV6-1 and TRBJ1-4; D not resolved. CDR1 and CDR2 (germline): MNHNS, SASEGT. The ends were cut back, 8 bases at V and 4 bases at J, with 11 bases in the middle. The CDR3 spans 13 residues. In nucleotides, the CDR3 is TGTGCCAGCGGCGGGGTCGGTAATGAAAAACTGTTTTTT. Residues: CASGGVGNEKLFF.

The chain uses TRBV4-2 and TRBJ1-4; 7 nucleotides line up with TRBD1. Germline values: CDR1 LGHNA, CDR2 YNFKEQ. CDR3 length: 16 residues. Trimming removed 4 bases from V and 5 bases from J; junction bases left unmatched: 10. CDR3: CASSPGGNRGNEKLFF. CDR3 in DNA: TGTGCCAGCAGCCCCGGAGGGAACAGGGGCAATGAAAAACTGTTTTTT.

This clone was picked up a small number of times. The CDR3, as DNA: TGTGCCAGCAGTGACTCGATCGAGGCCTACAATGAGCAGTTCTTC. Its translation: CASSDSIEAYNEQFF. The chain links TRBV6-4 to TRBJ2-1; D is unclear. Trimming left V 0 bases short and J 2 bases short, with 8 bases between. This CDR3 spans 15 amino acids. CDR1 and CDR2 from the germline V gene are MRHNA and SNTAGT.

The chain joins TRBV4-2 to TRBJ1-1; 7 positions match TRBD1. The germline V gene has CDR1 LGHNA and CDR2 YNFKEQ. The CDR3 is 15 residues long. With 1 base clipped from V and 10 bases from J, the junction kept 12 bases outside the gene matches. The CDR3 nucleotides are TGTGCCAGCAGCCAAGTTGGTACCGAGGGGGCGGGAGCTTTCTTT. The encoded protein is CASSQVGTEGAGAFF.

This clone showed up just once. The CDR3 nucleotides read TGTGCCAGCAGTTACTCACGGTCTTATGAGCAGTTCTTC. Amino acids: CASSYSRSYEQFF. The chain uses TRBV6-6 and TRBJ2-1, with D uncertain. The V and J ends lost 0 bases and 8 bases respectively, with 8 bases between them. CDR1 and CDR2 from the germline V gene are MNHNY and SVGAGI (reference sequence). This CDR3 spans 13 amino acids.

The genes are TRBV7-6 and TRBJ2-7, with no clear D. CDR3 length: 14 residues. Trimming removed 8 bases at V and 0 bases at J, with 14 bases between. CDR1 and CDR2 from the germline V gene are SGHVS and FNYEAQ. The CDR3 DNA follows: TGTGCCAGCCGAATACTTCCGAGCTCCTACGAGCAGTACTTC. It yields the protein CASRILPSSYEQYF.

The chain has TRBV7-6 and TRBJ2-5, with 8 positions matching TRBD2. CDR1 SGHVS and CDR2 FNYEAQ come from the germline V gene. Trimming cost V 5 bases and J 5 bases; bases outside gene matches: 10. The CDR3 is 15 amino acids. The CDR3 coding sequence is TGTGCCAGCAGCCGACTAGCGAATTCAGTGGAGACCCAGTACTTC. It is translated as CASSRLANSVETQYF.

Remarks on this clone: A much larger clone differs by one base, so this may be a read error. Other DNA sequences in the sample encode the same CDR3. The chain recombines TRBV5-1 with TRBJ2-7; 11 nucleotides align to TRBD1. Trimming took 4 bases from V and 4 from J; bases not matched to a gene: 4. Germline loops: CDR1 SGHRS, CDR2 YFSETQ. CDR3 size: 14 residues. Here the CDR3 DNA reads TGCGCCAGCAGCCCCGGGACAGGGGGATACGAGCAGTACTTC. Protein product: CASSPGTGGYEQYF.

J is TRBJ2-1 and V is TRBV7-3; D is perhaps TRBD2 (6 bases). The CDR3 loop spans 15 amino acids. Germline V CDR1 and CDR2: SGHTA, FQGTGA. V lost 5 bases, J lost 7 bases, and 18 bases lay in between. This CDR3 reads CASSGTPRTTNEQFF. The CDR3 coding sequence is TGTGCCAGCAGCGGGACTCCTCGGACTACGAATGAGCAGTTCTTC.

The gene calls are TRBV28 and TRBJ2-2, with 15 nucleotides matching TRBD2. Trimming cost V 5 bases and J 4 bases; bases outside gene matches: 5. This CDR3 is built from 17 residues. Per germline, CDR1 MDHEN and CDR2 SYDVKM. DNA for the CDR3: TGTGCCAGCAGTGGGGGACTAGCGGGAGGTTTCACCGGGGAGCTGTTTTTT. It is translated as CASSGGLAGGFTGELFF. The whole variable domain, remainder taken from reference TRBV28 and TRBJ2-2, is DVKVTQSSRYLVKRTGEKVFLECVQDMDHENMFWYRQDPGLGLRLIYFSYDVKMKEKGDIPEGYSVSREKKERFSLILESASTNQTSMYLCASSGGLAGGFTGELFFGEGSRLTVL.

The CDR3 loop is CASSPTRANNEKLFF. The CDR3 DNA reads TGTGCCAGCTCACCTACCAGGGCAAATAATGAAAAACTGTTTTTT. This chain connects TRBV18 to TRBJ1-4, with D maybe TRBD1 (5 bases). The CDR3 consists of 15 residues. Trimming removed 3 bases from V and 4 bases from J, with 12 bases in between. The germline gives CDR1 KGHSH, CDR2 LQKENI.

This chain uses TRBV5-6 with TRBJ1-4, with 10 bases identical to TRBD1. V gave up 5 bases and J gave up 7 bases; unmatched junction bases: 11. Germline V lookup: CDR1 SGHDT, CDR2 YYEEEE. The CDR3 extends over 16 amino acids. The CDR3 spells CASSRTGQGFGEKLFF. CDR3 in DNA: TGTGCCAGCAGTCGGACGGGACAGGGGTTTGGTGAAAAACTGTTTTTT.

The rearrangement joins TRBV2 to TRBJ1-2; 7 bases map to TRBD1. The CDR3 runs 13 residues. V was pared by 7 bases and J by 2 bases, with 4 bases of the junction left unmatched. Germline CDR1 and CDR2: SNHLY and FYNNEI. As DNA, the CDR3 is TGTGCCAGCACCCTACAGGGGAACTATGGCTACACCTTC. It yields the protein CASTLQGNYGYTF.

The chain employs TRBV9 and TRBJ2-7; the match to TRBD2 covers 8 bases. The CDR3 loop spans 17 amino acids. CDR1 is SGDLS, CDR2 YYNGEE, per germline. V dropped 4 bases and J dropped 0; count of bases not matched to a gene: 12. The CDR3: CASSSPPGGGHSYEQYF. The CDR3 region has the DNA TGTGCCAGCAGCAGCCCCCCCGGGGGGGGCCACTCCTACGAGCAGTACTTC.

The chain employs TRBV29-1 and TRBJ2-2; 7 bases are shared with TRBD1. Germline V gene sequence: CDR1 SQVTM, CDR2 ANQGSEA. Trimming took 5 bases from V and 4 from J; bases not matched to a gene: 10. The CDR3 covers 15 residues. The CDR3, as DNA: TGCAGCGTTATTGACAGGGCTCGGTCCACCGGGGAGCTGTTTTTT. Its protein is CSVIDRARSTGELFF.

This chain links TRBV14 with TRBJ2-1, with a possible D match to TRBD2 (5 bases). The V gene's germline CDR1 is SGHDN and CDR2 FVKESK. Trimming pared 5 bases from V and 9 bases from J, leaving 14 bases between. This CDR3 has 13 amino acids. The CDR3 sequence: CASSGPAAGEQFF. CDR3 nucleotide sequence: TGTGCCAGCAGCGGACCAGCGGCTGGTGAGCAGTTCTTC.

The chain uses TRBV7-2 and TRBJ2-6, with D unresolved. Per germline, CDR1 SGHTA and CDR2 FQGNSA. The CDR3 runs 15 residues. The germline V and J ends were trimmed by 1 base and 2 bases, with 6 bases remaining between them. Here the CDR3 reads CASSLVGTGANVLTF. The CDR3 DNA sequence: TGTGCCAGCAGCTTAGTGGGCACTGGGGCCAACGTCCTGACTTTC.

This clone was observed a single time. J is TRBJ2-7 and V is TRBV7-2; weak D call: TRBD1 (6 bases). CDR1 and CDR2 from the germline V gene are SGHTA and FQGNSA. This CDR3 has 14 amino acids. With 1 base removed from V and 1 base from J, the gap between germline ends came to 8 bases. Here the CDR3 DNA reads TGTGCCAGCAGCTTAGACGGGACATCCTACGAGCAGTACGTC. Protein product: CASSLDGTSYEQYV.

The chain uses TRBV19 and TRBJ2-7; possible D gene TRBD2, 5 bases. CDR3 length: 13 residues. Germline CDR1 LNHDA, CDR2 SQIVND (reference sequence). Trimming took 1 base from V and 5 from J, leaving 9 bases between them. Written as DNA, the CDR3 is TGTGCCAGTAGTATAGCCCTCGGGGACGAGCAGTACTTC. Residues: CASSIALGDEQYF.

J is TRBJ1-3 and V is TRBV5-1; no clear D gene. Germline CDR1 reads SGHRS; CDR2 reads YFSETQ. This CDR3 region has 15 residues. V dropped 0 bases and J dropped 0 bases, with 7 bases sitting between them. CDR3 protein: CASSLALASGNTIYF. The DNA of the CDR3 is TGCGCCAGCAGCTTGGCCCTGGCCTCTGGAAACACCATATATTTT.

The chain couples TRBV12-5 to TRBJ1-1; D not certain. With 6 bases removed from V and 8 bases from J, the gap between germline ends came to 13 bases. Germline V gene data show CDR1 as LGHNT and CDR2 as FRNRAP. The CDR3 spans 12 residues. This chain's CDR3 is CASGPEGLEAFF. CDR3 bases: TGTGCTAGTGGCCCCGAGGGTCTCGAAGCTTTCTTT.

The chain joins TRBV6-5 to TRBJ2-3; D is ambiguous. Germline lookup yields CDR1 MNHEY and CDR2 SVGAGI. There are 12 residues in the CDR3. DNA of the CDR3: TGTGTAGTCGCGGCTAGCACAGATACGCAGTATTTT. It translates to CVVAASTDTQYF.

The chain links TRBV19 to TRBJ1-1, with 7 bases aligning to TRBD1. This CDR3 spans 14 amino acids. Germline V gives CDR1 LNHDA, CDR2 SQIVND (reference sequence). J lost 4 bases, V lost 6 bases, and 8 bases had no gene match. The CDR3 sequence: CASRTGRGITEAFF. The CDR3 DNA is TGTGCCAGTAGGACAGGGCGGGGAATCACTGAAGCTTTCTTT.

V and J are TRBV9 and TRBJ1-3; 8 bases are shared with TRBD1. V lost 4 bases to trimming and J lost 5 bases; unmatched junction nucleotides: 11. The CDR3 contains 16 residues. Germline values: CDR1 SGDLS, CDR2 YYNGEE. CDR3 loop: CASSSTLTGVRNTIYF. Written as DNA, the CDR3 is TGTGCCAGCAGCTCCACCTTGACAGGGGTTAGAAACACCATATATTTT.

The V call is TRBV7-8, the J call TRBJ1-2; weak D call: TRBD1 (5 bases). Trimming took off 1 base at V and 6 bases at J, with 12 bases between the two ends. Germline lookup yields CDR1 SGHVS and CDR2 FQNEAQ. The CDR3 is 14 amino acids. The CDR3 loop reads CASSLGEGRDGYTF. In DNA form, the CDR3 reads TGTGCCAGCAGCTTAGGGGAGGGACGGGATGGCTACACCTTC.

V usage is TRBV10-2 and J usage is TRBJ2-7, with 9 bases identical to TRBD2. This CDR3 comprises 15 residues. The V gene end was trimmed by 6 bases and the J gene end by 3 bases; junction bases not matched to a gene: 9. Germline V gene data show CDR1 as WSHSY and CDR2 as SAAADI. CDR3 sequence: CASRVSGRGGYEQYF. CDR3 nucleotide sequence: TGCGCCAGCAGGGTTAGCGGGAGAGGTGGCTACGAGCAGTACTTC.

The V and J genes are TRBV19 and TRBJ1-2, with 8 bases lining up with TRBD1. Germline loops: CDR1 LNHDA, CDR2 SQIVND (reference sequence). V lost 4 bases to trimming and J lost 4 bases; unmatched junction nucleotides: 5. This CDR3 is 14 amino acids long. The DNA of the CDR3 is TGTGCCAGTAGTAGCAGGGGGCCCCCCTATGGCTACACCTTC. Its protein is CASSSRGPPYGYTF.

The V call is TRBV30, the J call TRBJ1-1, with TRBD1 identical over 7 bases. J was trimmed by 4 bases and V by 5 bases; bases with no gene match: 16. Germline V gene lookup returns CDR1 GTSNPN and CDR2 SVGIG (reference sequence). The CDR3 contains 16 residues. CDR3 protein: CAWSSPRGQKLTEAFF. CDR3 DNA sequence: TGTGCCTGGTCCTCTCCCCGGGGACAGAAGCTCACTGAAGCTTTCTTT.